This passage covers 24 T cell receptor beta chains from one sample sequenced in a study of blood T cell repertoires in COVID-19 (dated by TCRdb to the early 2020s). Library method: the immunoSEQ multiplex PCR assay. The source is immuneACCESS, and TCRdb retained only in-frame sequences with V and J called. Part of the clones is not carried over; for the studies checked, unresolved V genes explain less than half of this, and the remainder is unexplained. The sample contains 150,000 to 250,000 clones, about nine tenths of them found a single time. The top ten clonotypes cover around 2.3% of the sample. Source material: PBMCs or T cells enriched from blood (not recorded which). The receptors come from a woman aged 25 to 45 who had recovered from COVID-19.

The V gene is TRBV10-3, the J gene TRBJ2-1, with a weak D call TRBD2 (5 bases). Per germline, CDR1 ENHRY and CDR2 SYGVKD. The CDR3 is made up of 12 amino acids. Trimming removed 6 bases at V and 6 bases at J, with 9 bases between. The CDR3 spells CAISQLGNEQFF. The CDR3 DNA is TGTGCCATCAGCCAACTAGGCAATGAGCAGTTCTTC.

The rearrangement joins TRBV29-1 to TRBJ1-1; 8 nucleotides line up with TRBD1. This CDR3 contains 12 residues. Germline loops: CDR1 SQVTM, CDR2 ANQGSEA. V shed 8 bases and J 3 bases; nucleotides not matched to a gene: 5. Written as DNA, the CDR3 is TGCAGCCACAACAGGGGGGACACTGAAGCTTTCTTT. This gives the protein CSHNRGDTEAFF. The entire variable domain, with the rest obtained from reference TRBV29-1 and TRBJ1-1, is as follows: SAVISQKPSRDICQRGTSLTIQCQVDSQVTMMFWYRQQPGQSLTLIATANQGSEATYESGFVIDKFPISRPNLTFSTLTVSNMSPEDSSIYLCSHNRGDTEAFFGQGTRLTVV.

The chain has TRBV3-1 (or the pseudogene TRBV3-2) and TRBJ2-7; 10 bases map to TRBD2. Unmatched junction bases numbered 5, after V lost 0 bases and J lost 3 bases. This CDR3 is built from 16 residues. Germline CDR1 LGHDT, CDR2 YNNKEL (reference sequence). The CDR3 spells CASSQEWASGGYEQYF. The CDR3 nucleotides are TGTGCCAGCAGCCAAGAATGGGCTAGCGGGGGCTACGAGCAGTACTTC.

The J gene is TRBJ2-2, the V gene TRBV24-1; possible D gene TRBD1, 6 bases. The V end was cut by 2 bases, the J end by 6 bases, with 6 bases between. The CDR3 is 13 residues long. The germline gives CDR1 KGHDR, CDR2 SFDVKD. CDR3 protein: CATSDYRAGELFF. As DNA, the CDR3 is TGTGCCACCAGTGATTACAGGGCCGGGGAGCTGTTTTTT.

V is TRBV4-2 and J is TRBJ1-2, with D possibly being TRBD1 (6 bases). Germline values: CDR1 LGHNA, CDR2 YNFKEQ. V dropped 1 base and J dropped 0 bases, with 9 bases sitting between them. CDR3 length equals 15 residues. The CDR3: CASSQGQEANYGYTF. The CDR3, as DNA: TGTGCCAGCAGCCAAGGACAGGAAGCTAACTATGGCTACACCTTC.

The chain recombines TRBV6-6 with TRBJ1-3; TRBD1 is a possible D gene (6 bases). CDR1 and CDR2 from the germline V gene are MNHNY and SVGAGI (reference sequence). V shed 3 bases and J shed 8 bases, with 17 bases lying between them. The CDR3 covers 15 residues. The CDR3 DNA is TGTGCCAGCAGTTATAAGCAGGGGAGGGAAGACACCATATATTTT. Translation: CASSYKQGREDTIYF.

The J gene is TRBJ1-1, the V gene TRBV30; 8 positions agree with TRBD1. CDR1 GTSNPN and CDR2 SVGIG come from the germline V gene (reference sequence). The CDR3 is 15 amino acids. After removal of 3 bases from V and 6 bases from J, the junction contained 12 bases not matched to a gene. The CDR3 protein is CAWSPVDRDLAEAFF. The DNA for the CDR3 is TGTGCCTGGAGCCCGGTGGACAGGGACCTTGCTGAAGCTTTCTTT.

This clone turned up a few times. The CDR3 loop is CASSIHGLAGGPGDTQYF. CDR3 sequence (DNA): TGTGCCAGCAGCATACACGGGCTAGCGGGAGGGCCGGGAGATACGCAGTATTTT. V and J are TRBV5-4 and TRBJ2-3; 12 bases agree with TRBD2. CDR3 length: 18 residues. CDR1 is SGHNT and CDR2 is YYREEE in the germline V gene (reference sequence). V lost 4 bases to trimming and J lost 5 bases; unmatched junction nucleotides: 14.

In nucleotides, the CDR3 is TGTGCCAGTGCCCACTCCCAGGGGCTTCTGTCTGGCTACACCTTC. This sequence encodes CASAHSQGLLSGYTF. This rearrangement joins TRBV27 to TRBJ1-2; possible D gene TRBD1, 6 bases. The CDR3 is 15 amino acids. V was pared by 9 bases and J by 7 bases, with 24 bases between. In germline, CDR1 is MNHEY, CDR2 SMNVEV (reference sequence).

Notes on this clone: Other DNA sequences of this sample code for an identical CDR3. The chain couples TRBV3-1 (or the pseudogene TRBV3-2) to TRBJ2-5; D is undetermined. The V and J ends lost 3 bases and 1 base respectively, with 6 bases between them. CDR3 length equals 13 residues. The V gene's germline CDR1 is LGHDT and CDR2 YNNKEL (reference sequence). The CDR3, as DNA: TGTGCCAGCAGCCAGGCAGGCCAAGAGACCCAGTACTTC. This encodes CASSQAGQETQYF.

J is TRBJ1-6 and V is TRBV15; D ambiguous. Germline CDR1 reads LNHNV; CDR2 reads YYDKDF (reference sequence). The length of the CDR3 is 17 residues. Trimming cost V 0 bases and J 0 bases, with 9 bases left between them. CDR3 bases: TGTGCCACCAGCAGAGATTCCCCGAGCTCCTATAATTCACCCCTCCACTTT. This gives the protein CATSRDSPSSYNSPLHF. The variable domain in full, with the rest retrieved from reference TRBV15 and TRBJ1-6, is DAMVIQNPRYQVTQFGKPVTLSCSQTLNHNVMYWYQQKSSQAPKLLFHYYDKDFNNEADTPDNFQSRRPNTSFCFLDIRSPGLGDTAMYLCATSRDSPSSYNSPLHFGNGTRLTVT.

The chain combines TRBV11-3 with TRBJ2-7, with TRBD2 as a possible D gene (6 bases). Trimming removed 2 bases at V and 6 bases at J, with 14 bases between. The CDR3 runs to 14 residues. Germline-derived CDR1 and CDR2 are SGHNT and YENEEA. The CDR3 reads CASSLKLASGEQYF. In DNA form, the CDR3 reads TGTGCCAGCAGCTTAAAACTAGCTTCGGGCGAGCAGTACTTC.

This clone has only one observation. The V gene is TRBV6-2 or TRBV6-3, the J gene TRBJ1-5, with D possibly matching TRBD1 (6 bases). Germline CDR1 MNHEY, CDR2 SVGEGT. The CDR3 is made up of 14 amino acids. V lost 4 bases to trimming and J lost 6 bases, with 13 bases between them. CDR3 in DNA: TGTGCCAGCAGTTGGGACCCCAGGGGTCAGCCCCAGCATTTT. It yields the protein CASSWDPRGQPQHF.

The V gene is TRBV2, the J gene TRBJ1-6; a weak D match, TRBD1 (5 bases). V shed 6 bases and J shed 9 bases, with 15 bases lying between them. The V gene's germline CDR1 is SNHLY and CDR2 FYNNEI. This CDR3 comprises 14 residues. CDR3 nucleotides: TGTGCCAGCAGCGATTTGGGGGGAGCTTCACCCCTCCACTTT. Protein product: CASSDLGGASPLHF.

A few counts support this clone. The rearrangement uses TRBV9 and TRBJ2-5; tentative D call: TRBD2 (6 bases). In germline, CDR1 is SGDLS, CDR2 YYNGEE. Trimming removed 4 bases at V and 7 bases at J, with 17 bases between. The CDR3 extends over 14 amino acids. The CDR3 DNA is TGTGCCAGCAGCCCCCAGGGAGGCGGAGGGACCCAGTACTTC. Its translation: CASSPQGGGGTQYF.

This chain joins TRBV27 and TRBJ1-4, with a weak D call TRBD1 (5 bases). This CDR3 is built from 16 residues. Trimming took off 0 bases at V and 0 bases at J, with 8 bases between the two ends. CDR1 and CDR2 from the germline V gene are MNHEY and SMNVEV (reference sequence). The chain's CDR3 is CASSLSIGATNEKLFF. The CDR3 region has the DNA TGTGCCAGCAGTTTATCGATAGGGGCAACTAATGAAAAACTGTTTTTT. Full variable domain (remainder filled in from reference TRBV27 and TRBJ1-4): EAQVTQNPRYLITVTGKKLTVTCSQNMNHEYMSWYRQDPGLGLRQIYYSMNVEVTDKGDVPEGYKVSRKEKRNFPLILESPSPNQTSLYFCASSLSIGATNEKLFFGSGTQLSVL.

Regarding this clone: Mismatch with germline at one junction end may stem from a read error. CDR3 coding DNA: TGTGCCAGCAGTTTAGCAGACAGGGGTGAAAAACTGTTTTTT. Protein product: CASSLADRGEKLFF. The chain uses TRBV7-9 and TRBJ1-4, with 8 bases identical to TRBD1. CDR3 length: 14 amino acids. Germline assignment: CDR1 SEHNR and CDR2 FQNEAQ (reference sequence).

CDR3 protein: CASGLGRKNEKLFF. Here the CDR3 DNA reads TGTGCTAGTGGTTTGGGCAGAAAAAATGAAAAACTGTTTTTT. The J gene is TRBJ1-4, the V gene TRBV12-5; D unresolved. Germline CDR1 LGHNT, CDR2 FRNRAP. This CDR3 has 14 residues. Between the trimmed V and J ends, which lost 1 base and 5 bases, there was a span of 8 bases.

This CDR3 is CASSEDRREAFF. CDR3 sequence (DNA): TGTGCCAGCTCAGAAGACAGGAGGGAAGCTTTCTTT. This rearrangement joins TRBV18 to TRBJ1-1; D might be TRBD1 (6 bases). The germline V gene has CDR1 KGHSH and CDR2 LQKENI. The ends were cut back, 5 bases at V and 8 bases at J, with 12 bases in the middle. The CDR3 contains 12 residues.

The count of this clone is one. The chain employs TRBV10-3 and TRBJ2-1, with 10 bases that match TRBD2. The trim removed 7 bases at V and 3 bases at J, leaving 9 bases unmatched. From germline, CDR1 is ENHRY and CDR2 SYGVKD. The CDR3 is 16 amino acids. This CDR3 is CAITPSGTSDYNEQFF. The CDR3, as DNA: TGTGCCATCACTCCCTCCGGGACTAGCGACTACAATGAGCAGTTCTTC.

The rearrangement joins TRBV7-9 to TRBJ1-1, with D perhaps TRBD1 (6 bases). Between the trimmed V and J ends, which lost 6 bases and 5 bases, there was a span of 19 bases. Germline lookup yields CDR1 SEHNR and CDR2 FQNEAQ (reference sequence). The CDR3 runs to 15 residues. The CDR3 coding sequence is TGTGCCAGCAGTTCCTTACAGGGAGTGAGAACTGAAGCTTTCTTT. As protein: CASSSLQGVRTEAFF.

CDR3: CASNPRGAPYHGYTF. In nucleotides, the CDR3 is TGTGCCAGTAATCCACGCGGGGCTCCATACCATGGCTACACCTTC. V usage is TRBV19 and J usage is TRBJ1-2; tentative D call: TRBD1 (5 bases). CDR1 and CDR2 (germline): LNHDA, SQIVND (reference sequence). With 7 bases removed from V and 6 bases from J, the gap between germline ends came to 21 bases. This CDR3 is built from 15 residues.

V gene TRBV29-1 combines with J gene TRBJ1-1, with 10 nucleotides matching TRBD1. The CDR3 covers 13 residues. Germline values: CDR1 SQVTM, CDR2 ANQGSEA. J lost 11 bases, V lost 7 bases, and 13 bases had no gene match. This CDR3 is CSASGQGVVVAFF. CDR3 nucleotides: TGCAGCGCCTCCGGACAGGGGGTTGTGGTTGCTTTCTTT.

V is TRBV4-2 and J is TRBJ1-5; D perhaps matches TRBD1 (6 bases). Germline CDR1 LGHNA, CDR2 YNFKEQ. V was cut by 6 bases and J by 3 bases, with 15 bases left in between. CDR3 length: 15 amino acids. The CDR3 DNA follows: TGTGCCAGCAGAGTAGAAGACAGGTACAATCAGCCCCAGCATTTT. Its translation: CASRVEDRYNQPQHF.